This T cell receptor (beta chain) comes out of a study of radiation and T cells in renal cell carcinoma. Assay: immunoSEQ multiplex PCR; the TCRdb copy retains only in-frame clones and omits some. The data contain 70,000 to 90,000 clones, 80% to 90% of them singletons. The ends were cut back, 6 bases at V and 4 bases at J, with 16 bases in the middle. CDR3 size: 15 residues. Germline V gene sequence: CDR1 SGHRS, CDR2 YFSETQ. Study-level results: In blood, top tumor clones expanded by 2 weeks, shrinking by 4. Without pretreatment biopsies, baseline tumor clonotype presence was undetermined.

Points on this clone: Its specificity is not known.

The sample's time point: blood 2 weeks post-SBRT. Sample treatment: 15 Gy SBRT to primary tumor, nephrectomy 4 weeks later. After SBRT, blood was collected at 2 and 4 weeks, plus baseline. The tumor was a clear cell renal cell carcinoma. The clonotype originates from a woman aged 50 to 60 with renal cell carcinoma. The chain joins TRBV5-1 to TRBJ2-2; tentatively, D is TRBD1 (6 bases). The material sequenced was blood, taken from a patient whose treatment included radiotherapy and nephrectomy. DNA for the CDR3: TGCGCCAGCACTACCAGGGGCCCGGTCACCGGGGAGCTGTTTTTT. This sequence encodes CASTTRGPVTGELFF.